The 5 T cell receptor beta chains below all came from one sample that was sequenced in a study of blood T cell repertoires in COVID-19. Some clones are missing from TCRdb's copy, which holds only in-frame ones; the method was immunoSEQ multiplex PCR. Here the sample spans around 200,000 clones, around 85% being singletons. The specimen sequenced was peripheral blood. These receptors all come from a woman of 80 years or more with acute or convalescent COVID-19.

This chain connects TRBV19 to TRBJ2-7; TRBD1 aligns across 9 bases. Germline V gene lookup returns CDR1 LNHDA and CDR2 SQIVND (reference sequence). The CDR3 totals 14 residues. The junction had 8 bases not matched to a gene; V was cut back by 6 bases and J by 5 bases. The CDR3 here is CASRRRDRDNEQYF. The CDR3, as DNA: TGTGCCAGTAGACGAAGGGACAGGGACAACGAGCAGTACTTC.

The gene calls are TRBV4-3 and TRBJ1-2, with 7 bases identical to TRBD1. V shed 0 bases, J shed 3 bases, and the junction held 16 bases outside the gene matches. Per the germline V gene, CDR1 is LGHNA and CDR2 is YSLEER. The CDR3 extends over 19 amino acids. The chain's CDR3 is CASSQEAGAGQGVDYGYTF. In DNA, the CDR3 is TGCGCCAGCAGCCAAGAAGCGGGTGCGGGGCAGGGGGTTGACTATGGCTACACCTTC.

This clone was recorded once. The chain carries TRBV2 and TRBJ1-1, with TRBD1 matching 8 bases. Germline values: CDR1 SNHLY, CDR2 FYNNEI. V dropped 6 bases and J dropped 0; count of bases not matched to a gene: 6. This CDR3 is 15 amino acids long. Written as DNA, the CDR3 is TGTGCCAGCAGGCCTGGGACAGGCCTGAACACTGAAGCTTTCTTT. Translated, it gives CASRPGTGLNTEAFF.

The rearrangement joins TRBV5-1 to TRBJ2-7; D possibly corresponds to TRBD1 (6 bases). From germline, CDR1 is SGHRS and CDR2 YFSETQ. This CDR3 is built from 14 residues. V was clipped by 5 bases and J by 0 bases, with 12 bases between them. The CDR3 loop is CASSVDRSSYEQYF. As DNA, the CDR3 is TGCGCCAGCAGTGTAGACAGGTCCTCCTACGAGCAGTACTTC.

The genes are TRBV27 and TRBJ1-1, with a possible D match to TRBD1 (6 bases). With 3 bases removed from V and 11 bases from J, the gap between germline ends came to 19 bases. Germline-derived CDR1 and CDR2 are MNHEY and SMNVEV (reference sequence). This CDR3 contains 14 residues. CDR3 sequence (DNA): TGTGCCAGCAGTTTGACCAGGGGCCCAGGTGGGGCTTTCTTT. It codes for CASSLTRGPGGAFF.